This entry is about one TCR beta chain. V lost 5 bases and J lost 5, with 9 bases in between. The CDR3 sequence is 12 residues long. Germline CDR1 reads SGHTA; CDR2 reads FQGNSA. Unstimulated naive, memory, effector memory and TEMRA subsets from a few donor pairs have been sequenced, the authors report. Using immunoSEQ multiplex PCR, the repertoire was profiled, and TCRdb retains in-frame clones only, with some absent. The table lists over 55,000 clones, roughly 80% of them singletons. These data belong to a study of siplizumab effects on memory and regulatory T cells. The source material was memory CD4+ T cells sorted from blood. This chain uses TRBV7-2 with TRBJ2-5; D is possibly TRBD1 (6 bases). This TCR came from a human donor in good health. The CDR3 is CASSQGYETQYF. CDR3 sequence (DNA): TGTGCCAGCAGCCAGGGGTACGAGACCCAGTACTTC.